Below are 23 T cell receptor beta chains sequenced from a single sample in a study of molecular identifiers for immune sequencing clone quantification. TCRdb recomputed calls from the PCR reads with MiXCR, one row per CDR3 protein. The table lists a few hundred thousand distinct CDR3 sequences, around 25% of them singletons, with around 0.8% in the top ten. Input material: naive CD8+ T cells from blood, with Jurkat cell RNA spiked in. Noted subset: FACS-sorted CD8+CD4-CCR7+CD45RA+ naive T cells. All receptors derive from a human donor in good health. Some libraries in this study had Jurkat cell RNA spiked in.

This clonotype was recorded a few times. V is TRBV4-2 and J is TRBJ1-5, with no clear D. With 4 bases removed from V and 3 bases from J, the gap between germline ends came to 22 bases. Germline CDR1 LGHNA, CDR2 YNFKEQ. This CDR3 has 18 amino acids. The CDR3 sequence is CASSPELGATANNQPQHF. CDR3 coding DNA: TGTGCCAGCAGCCCTGAATTAGGAGCCACCGCTAACAATCAGCCCCAGCATTTT.

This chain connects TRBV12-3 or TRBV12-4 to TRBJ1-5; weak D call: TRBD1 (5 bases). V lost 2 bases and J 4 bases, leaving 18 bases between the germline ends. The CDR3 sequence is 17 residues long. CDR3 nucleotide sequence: TGTGCCAGCAGTTTAATCGGGACCCCCGCGAAAAATCAGCCCCAGCATTTT. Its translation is CASSLIGTPAKNQPQHF.

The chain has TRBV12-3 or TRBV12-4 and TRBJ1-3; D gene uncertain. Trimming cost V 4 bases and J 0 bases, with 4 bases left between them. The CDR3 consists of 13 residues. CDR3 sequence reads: CASSSFSGNTIYF. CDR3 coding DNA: TGTGCCAGCAGTTCCTTCTCTGGAAACACCATATATTTT.

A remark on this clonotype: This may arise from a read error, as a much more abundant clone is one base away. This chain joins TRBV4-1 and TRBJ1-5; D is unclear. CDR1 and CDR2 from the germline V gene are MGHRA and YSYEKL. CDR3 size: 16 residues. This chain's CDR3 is CAGSQEESGGNQPQHF. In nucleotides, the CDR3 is TGCGCCGGCAGCCAAGAAGAGAGCGGGGGCAATCAGCCCCAGCATTTT.

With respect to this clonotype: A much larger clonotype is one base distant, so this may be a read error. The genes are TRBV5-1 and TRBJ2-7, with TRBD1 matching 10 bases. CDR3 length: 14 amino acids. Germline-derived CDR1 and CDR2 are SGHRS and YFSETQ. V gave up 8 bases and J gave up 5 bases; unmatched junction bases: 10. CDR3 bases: TGCGCCAGTCCCGTCCGGGACAGGGGCCACGAGCAGTACTTC. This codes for CASPVRDRGHEQYF.

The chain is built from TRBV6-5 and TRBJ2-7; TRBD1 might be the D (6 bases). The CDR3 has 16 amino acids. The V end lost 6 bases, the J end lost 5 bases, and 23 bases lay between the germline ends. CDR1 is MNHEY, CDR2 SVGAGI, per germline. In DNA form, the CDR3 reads TGTGCCAGCAGCACCCGAACAGGGTCAGCGTCTAACGAGCAGTACTTC. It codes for CASSTRTGSASNEQYF.

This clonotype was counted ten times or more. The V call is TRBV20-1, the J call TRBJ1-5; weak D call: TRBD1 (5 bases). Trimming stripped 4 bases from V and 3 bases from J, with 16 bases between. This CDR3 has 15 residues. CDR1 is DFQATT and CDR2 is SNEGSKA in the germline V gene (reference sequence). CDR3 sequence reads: CSAMERGGYNQPQHF. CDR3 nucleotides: TGCAGTGCTATGGAACGGGGGGGGTACAATCAGCCCCAGCATTTT.

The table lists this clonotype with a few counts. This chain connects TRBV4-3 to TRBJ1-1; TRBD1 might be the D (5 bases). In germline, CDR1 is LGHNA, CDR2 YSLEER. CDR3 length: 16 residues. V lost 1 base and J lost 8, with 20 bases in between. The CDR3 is CASSQALREGVPEAFF. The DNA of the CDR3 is TGCGCCAGCAGCCAAGCTCTAAGGGAAGGGGTCCCAGAAGCTTTCTTT.

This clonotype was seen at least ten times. CDR3 protein: CASSLEAGGLSDTQYF. The CDR3 DNA reads TGTGCCAGCAGCTTAGAAGCGGGGGGGCTCTCAGATACGCAGTATTTT. V and J are TRBV7-2 and TRBJ2-3, with 10 bases matching TRBD2. After removal of 1 base from V and 4 bases from J, the junction contained 5 bases not matched to a gene. Germline V gene lookup returns CDR1 SGHTA and CDR2 FQGNSA. This CDR3 comprises 16 residues. The entire variable domain, with the rest obtained from reference TRBV7-2 and TRBJ2-3, is as follows: GAGVSQSPSNKVTEKGKDVELRCDPISGHTALYWYRQSLGQGLEFLIYFQGNSAPDKSGLPSDRFSAERTGGSVSTLTIQRTQQEDSAVYLCASSLEAGGLSDTQYFGPGTRLTVL.

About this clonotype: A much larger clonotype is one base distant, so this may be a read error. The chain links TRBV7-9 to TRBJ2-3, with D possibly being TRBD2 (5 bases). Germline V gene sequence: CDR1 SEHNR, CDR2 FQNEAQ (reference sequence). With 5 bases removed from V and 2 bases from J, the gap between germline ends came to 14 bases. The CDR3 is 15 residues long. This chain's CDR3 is CASSHRSGPTDTQYF. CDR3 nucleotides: TGTGCCAGCAGCCACCGGAGCGGACCCACAGATACGCAGTATTTT.

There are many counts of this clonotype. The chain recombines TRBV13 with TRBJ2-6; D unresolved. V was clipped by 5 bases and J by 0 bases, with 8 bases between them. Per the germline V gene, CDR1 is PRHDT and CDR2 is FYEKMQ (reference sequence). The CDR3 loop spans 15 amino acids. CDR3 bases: TGTGCCAGCAGCCAAGGGCGCTCTGGGGCCAACGTCCTGACTTTC. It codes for CASSQGRSGANVLTF.

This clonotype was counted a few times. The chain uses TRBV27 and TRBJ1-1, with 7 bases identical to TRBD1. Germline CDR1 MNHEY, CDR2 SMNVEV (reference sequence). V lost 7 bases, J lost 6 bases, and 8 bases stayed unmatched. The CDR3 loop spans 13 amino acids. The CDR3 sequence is CASKPTGLSEAFF. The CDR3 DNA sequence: TGTGCCAGCAAACCGACAGGGCTCTCTGAAGCTTTCTTT.

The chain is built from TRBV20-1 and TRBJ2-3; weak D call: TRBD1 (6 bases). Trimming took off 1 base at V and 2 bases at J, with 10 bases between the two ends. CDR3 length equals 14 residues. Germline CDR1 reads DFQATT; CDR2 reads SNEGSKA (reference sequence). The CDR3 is CSARGDTHTDTQYF. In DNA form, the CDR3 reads TGCAGTGCTAGAGGGGACACCCACACAGATACGCAGTATTTT.

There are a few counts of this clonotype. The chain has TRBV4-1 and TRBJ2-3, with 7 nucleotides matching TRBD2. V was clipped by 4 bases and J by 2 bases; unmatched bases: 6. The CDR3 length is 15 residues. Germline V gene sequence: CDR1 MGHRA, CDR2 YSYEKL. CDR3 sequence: CASSPGGGATDTQYF. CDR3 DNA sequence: TGCGCCAGCAGCCCAGGCGGGGGAGCCACAGATACGCAGTATTTT.

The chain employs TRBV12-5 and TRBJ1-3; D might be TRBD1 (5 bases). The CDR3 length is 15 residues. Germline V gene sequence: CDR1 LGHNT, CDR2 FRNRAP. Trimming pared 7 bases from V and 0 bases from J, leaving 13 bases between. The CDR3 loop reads CASDGDGNSGNTIYF. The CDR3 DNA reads TGTGCTAGTGATGGGGACGGAAACTCTGGAAACACCATATATTTT.

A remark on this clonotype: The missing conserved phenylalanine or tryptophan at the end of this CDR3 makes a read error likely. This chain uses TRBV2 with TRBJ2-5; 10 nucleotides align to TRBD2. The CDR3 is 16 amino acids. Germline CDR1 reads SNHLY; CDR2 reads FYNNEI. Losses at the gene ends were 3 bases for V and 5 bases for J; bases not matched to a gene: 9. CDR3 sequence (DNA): TGTGCCAGCAGTGATCGGGCTAGCGGGAGCTACGAGACCCAGTACTCC. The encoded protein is CASSDRASGSYETQYS.

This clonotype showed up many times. The CDR3 sequence is CASSMFDRADTGELFF. The CDR3, as DNA: TGTGCCAGCAGCATGTTCGACAGGGCGGACACCGGGGAGCTGTTTTTT. The chain carries TRBV2 and TRBJ2-2; 7 nucleotides match TRBD1. V shed 6 bases and J 3 bases; nucleotides not matched to a gene: 10. CDR3 length equals 16 residues. Germline lookup yields CDR1 SNHLY and CDR2 FYNNEI.

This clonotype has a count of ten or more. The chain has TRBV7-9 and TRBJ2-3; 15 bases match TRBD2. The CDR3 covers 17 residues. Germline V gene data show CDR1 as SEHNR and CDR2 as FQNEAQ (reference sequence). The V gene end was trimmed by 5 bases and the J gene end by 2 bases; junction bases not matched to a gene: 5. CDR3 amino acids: CASSGGLAGGLTDTQYF. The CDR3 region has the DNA TGTGCCAGCAGCGGGGGACTAGCGGGGGGCCTCACAGATACGCAGTATTTT.

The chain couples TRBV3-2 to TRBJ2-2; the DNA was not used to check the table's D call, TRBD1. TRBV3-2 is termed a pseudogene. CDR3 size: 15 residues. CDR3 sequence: CASRELRGDTGELFF. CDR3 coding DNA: TGTGCCAGCAGGGAACTACGAGGGGACACCGGGGAGCTGTTTTTT.

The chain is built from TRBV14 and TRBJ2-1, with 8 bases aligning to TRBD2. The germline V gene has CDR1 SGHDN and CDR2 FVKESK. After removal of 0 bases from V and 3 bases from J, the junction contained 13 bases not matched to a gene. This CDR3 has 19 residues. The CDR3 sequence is CASSQDLVKAGGYYNEQFF. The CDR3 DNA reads TGTGCCAGCAGCCAAGATCTGGTTAAGGCGGGGGGATACTACAATGAGCAGTTCTTC.

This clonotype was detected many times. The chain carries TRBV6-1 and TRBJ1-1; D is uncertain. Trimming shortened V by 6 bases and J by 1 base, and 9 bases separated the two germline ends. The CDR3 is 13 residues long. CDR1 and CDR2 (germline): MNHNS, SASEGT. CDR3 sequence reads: CASSPGGNTEAFF. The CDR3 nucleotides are TGTGCCAGCAGCCCAGGAGGGAACACTGAAGCTTTCTTT.

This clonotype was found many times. CDR3 sequence (DNA): TGTGCCAGCAGCGCTAGCGGGAGGGGCATCTACAATGAGCAGTTCTTC. Its protein product is CASSASGRGIYNEQFF. The chain uses TRBV4-2 and TRBJ2-1; 12 bases align to TRBD2. The CDR3 runs to 16 residues. Germline CDR1 reads LGHNA; CDR2 reads YNFKEQ. V lost 5 bases and J lost 3; bases outside the gene matches: 5.

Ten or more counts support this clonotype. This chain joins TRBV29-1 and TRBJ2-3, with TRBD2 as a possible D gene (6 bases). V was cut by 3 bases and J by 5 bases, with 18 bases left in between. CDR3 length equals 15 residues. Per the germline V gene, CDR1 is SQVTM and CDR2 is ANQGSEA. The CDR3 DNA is TGCAGCGTTGATCTGTTCCACGAGGAGGGAGATACGCAGTATTTT. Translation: CSVDLFHEEGDTQYF.